This TCR beta chain was identified in a study of T cells in Graves' hyperthyroidism and ophthalmopathy. Trimming cost V 2 bases and J 7 bases; bases outside gene matches: 4. The CDR3 contains 15 residues. Germline loops: CDR1 SGHDT, CDR2 YYEEEE. Those patients with uncontrolled infection, other autoimmune disease, pregnancy or lactation were excluded. Clinical symptoms, serum thyroxine and TRAb, thyroid ultrasound and orbital computed tomography together formed the diagnostic basis. This clonotype occurred many times. Its cognate antigen is unknown. Study outcomes and limitations: Ophthalmopathy cases were set apart from stable hyperthyroidism by a 13 V-J model. Most clonotypes expanded in thyroid above 0.001 were likewise present in blood.

RNA transcripts yielded amplified TCR beta CDR3 regions. The study used the HTBI primer set for a first-round RT-PCR of the TCR CDR3. TCRdb itself ran the multiplex PCR reads through MiXCR, one entry per CDR3 protein. The repertoire holds roughly 500,000 distinct CDR3 sequences, about 45% seen once, with under 20% in the top ten. The genes are TRBV5-6 and TRBJ1-5; the match to TRBD1 covers 12 bases. This TCR was sampled from an adult woman with Graves' disease, either hyperthyroidism or ophthalmopathy (not recorded which). Sequenced material: peripheral blood or thyroid tissue (not recorded which). CDR3 region: CASSFGTGGLQPQHF. The CDR3 DNA reads TGTGCCAGCAGCTTCGGGACAGGGGGCTTGCAGCCCCAGCATTTT.